This record covers a single T cell receptor beta chain. Its target is not known. This CDR3 has 15 residues. With V trimmed by 7 bases and J by 5 bases, 13 bases remained unmatched. The germline V gene encodes CDR1 GTSNPN and CDR2 SVGIG (reference sequence). The sample is drawn from a study of cytomegalovirus exposure and HLA in healthy donors. Study findings and constraints: High specificity and sensitivity for cytomegalovirus status were reported for the classifier. Clonal expansion was found to be greater in HLA-associated TCR beta chains than in equally common others in a later analysis. Most observed TCR sequences were rare, whereas some public TCRs were detected in many donors. Analyses of presence and absence presupposed an approximately uniform sequencing depth across donors.

The PCR was carried out with 60 Vbeta primers and 13 Jbeta primers. Method: immunoSEQ multiplex PCR; TCRdb's copy keeps in-frame clones and lacks some. The sample shows 100,000 or so clones, approximately 76% of them seen only once. The rearrangement joins TRBV30 to TRBJ2-2, with 7 bases identical to TRBD2. This clonotype was sampled from a man aged 30-40 years in good health and CMV-seropositive. The specimen sequenced was PBMCs. CDR3 amino acids: CASQAWSGGTGELFF. The CDR3 DNA sequence: TGTGCCTCCCAAGCTTGGTCGGGGGGAACCGGGGAGCTGTTTTTT.